The 2 T cell receptor beta chains below come from one sample, sequenced in a study of siplizumab effects on memory and regulatory T cells. The repertoire was sequenced with immunoSEQ multiplex PCR; TCRdb's copy has only in-frame clones and lacks some. The repertoire consists of around 100,000 clones, with 85% to 95% occurring once and the leading ten covering under 0.65%. Sequencing used Tregs sorted from blood. These receptors originate from a human donor in good health.

This rearrangement joins TRBV9 to TRBJ2-3; TRBD1 matches 10 bases. With 4 bases clipped from V and 1 base from J, the junction kept 9 bases outside the gene matches. Per germline, CDR1 SGDLS and CDR2 YYNGEE. This CDR3 region has 17 residues. CDR3 sequence (DNA): TGTGCCAGCAGCCCTTCCCCCGGGACAGGGGGCACAGATACGCAGTATTTT. This encodes CASSPSPGTGGTDTQYF.

This rearrangement joins TRBV28 to TRBJ2-7; D gene uncertain. V lost 5 bases and J 5 bases, leaving 16 bases between the germline ends. The germline V gene encodes CDR1 MDHEN and CDR2 SYDVKM. The CDR3 is made up of 14 amino acids. The chain's CDR3 is CASSTGLGRHEQYF. As DNA, the CDR3 is TGTGCCAGCAGTACCGGTTTGGGCAGGCACGAGCAGTACTTC.